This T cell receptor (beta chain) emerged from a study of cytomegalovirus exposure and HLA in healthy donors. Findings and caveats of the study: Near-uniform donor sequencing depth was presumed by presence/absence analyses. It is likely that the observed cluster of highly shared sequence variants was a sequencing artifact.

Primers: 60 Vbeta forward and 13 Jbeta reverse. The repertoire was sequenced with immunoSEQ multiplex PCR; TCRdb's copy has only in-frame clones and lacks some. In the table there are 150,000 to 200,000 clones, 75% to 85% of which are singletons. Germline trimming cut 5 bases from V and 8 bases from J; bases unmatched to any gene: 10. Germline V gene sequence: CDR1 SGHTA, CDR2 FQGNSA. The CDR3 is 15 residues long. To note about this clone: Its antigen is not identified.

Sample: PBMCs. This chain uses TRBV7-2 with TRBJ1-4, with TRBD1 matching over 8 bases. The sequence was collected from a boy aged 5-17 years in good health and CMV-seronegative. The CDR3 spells CASSRLTGAREKLFF. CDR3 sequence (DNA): TGTGCCAGCAGCAGACTGACAGGGGCTCGGGAAAAACTGTTTTTT.